Each of the 25 T cell receptor beta chains below was sequenced from the same sample in a study of cytomegalovirus exposure and HLA in healthy donors. Sequenced by immunoSEQ multiplex PCR; TCRdb stores in-frame clones only, minus some. The table lists around 130,000 clones, about 88% of them singletons. Sample: PBMCs. The source of these receptors is a man aged 25-45 years in good health and CMV-seronegative.

The CDR3 spells CASSAVGQYSNQPQHF. In nucleotides, the CDR3 is TGTGCCAGCAGTGCCGTAGGACAATATAGCAATCAGCCCCAGCATTTT. The chain combines TRBV6-1 with TRBJ1-5; tentative D call: TRBD1 (5 bases). The CDR3 covers 16 residues. V dropped 4 bases and J dropped 0 bases, with 13 bases sitting between them. CDR1 is MNHNS, CDR2 SASEGT, per germline.

V and J are TRBV7-6 and TRBJ1-2; perhaps TRBD1 as D (6 bases). Germline CDR1 and CDR2: SGHVS and FNYEAQ. This CDR3 region has 16 residues. V was shortened by 5 bases and J by 4 bases, with 20 bases between the two germline ends. In nucleotides, the CDR3 is TGTGCCAGCAGCAAGAAAAGGACAGCCTGTCCCTATGGCTACACCTTC. It specifies CASSKKRTACPYGYTF.

The sample holds one count of this clone. The genes are TRBV30 and TRBJ1-2, with D possibly being TRBD1 (6 bases). CDR1 is GTSNPN, CDR2 SVGIG, per germline (reference sequence). The V gene lost 4 bases and the J gene lost 3 bases, with 15 bases spanning the gap. CDR3 length: 14 amino acids. The chain's CDR3 is CAWKPPGVDYGYTF. Written as DNA, the CDR3 is TGTGCCTGGAAACCCCCAGGGGTGGACTATGGCTACACCTTC.

As to this clone: The sample has other DNA sequences that encode this CDR3 too. The chain employs TRBV9 and TRBJ2-1; D gene uncertain. Germline V gene sequence: CDR1 SGDLS, CDR2 YYNGEE. The CDR3 is 14 residues long. Between the trimmed V and J ends, which lost 4 bases and 0 bases, there was a span of 8 bases. The CDR3 DNA sequence: TGTGCCAGCAGCCCTTACGGCTCCTACAATGAGCAGTTCTTC. This codes for CASSPYGSYNEQFF. Together with reference TRBV9 and TRBJ2-1, the CDR3 gives the full variable domain: DSGVTQTPKHLITATGQRVTLRCSPRSGDLSVYWYQQSLDQGLQFLIQYYNGEERAKGNILERFSAQQFPDLHSELNLSSLELGDSALYFCASSPYGSYNEQFFGPGTRLTVL.

V and J are TRBV11-2 and TRBJ2-7, with D tentatively TRBD2 (5 bases). CDR1 is SGHAT, CDR2 FQNNGV, per germline. Between the trimmed V and J ends, which lost 5 bases and 3 bases, there was a span of 14 bases. The CDR3 is made up of 14 amino acids. The CDR3 loop is CASSPNEGRYEQYF. The CDR3 DNA reads as TGTGCCAGCAGCCCGAACGAGGGTCGCTACGAGCAGTACTTC.

The rearrangement joins TRBV19 to TRBJ1-5; D may be TRBD1 (6 bases). Trimming cost V 5 bases and J 5 bases, with 13 bases left between them. Germline-derived CDR1 and CDR2 are LNHDA and SQIVND (reference sequence). This CDR3 spans 14 amino acids. DNA for the CDR3: TGTGCCAGTAGTTCGAAAACAGGGTATCAGCCCCAGCATTTT. This translates into CASSSKTGYQPQHF.

This chain joins TRBV30 and TRBJ2-2, with 9 bases lining up with TRBD1. This CDR3 is built from 15 residues. The ends lost 5 bases at V and 4 bases at J; junction bases unmatched: 8. Germline V gene sequence: CDR1 GTSNPN, CDR2 SVGIG (reference sequence). The CDR3 region is CAWEIGDRVTGELFF. CDR3 in DNA: TGTGCCTGGGAAATTGGGGACAGGGTCACCGGGGAGCTGTTTTTT.

The V call is TRBV4-3, the J call TRBJ2-7; no reliable D call. From germline, CDR1 is LGHNA and CDR2 YSLEER. V lost 1 base and J lost 2, with 9 bases in between. This CDR3 is built from 14 residues. In nucleotides, the CDR3 is TGCGCCAGCAGCCAAGTTGGGCCACCCTACGAGCAGTACTTC. Residues: CASSQVGPPYEQYF.

The chain couples TRBV30 to TRBJ1-5; TRBD1 might be the D (6 bases). Germline V gene data show CDR1 as GTSNPN and CDR2 as SVGIG (reference sequence). V lost 0 bases, J lost 0 bases, and 9 bases lay in between. This CDR3 comprises 15 residues. CDR3 region: CAWSVGANSNQPQHF. The CDR3 nucleotides read TGTGCCTGGAGTGTGGGGGCAAATAGCAATCAGCCCCAGCATTTT.

This clone was detected a few times. The V and J genes are TRBV5-4 and TRBJ2-4, with 10 bases fitting TRBD2. Germline loops: CDR1 SGHNT, CDR2 YYREEE (reference sequence). CDR3 length: 16 amino acids. V dropped 4 bases and J dropped 3; count of bases not matched to a gene: 7. In DNA form, the CDR3 reads TGTGCCAGCAGCCCCTGGACTAGCGGAGGCAAAAACATTCAGTACTTC. This sequence encodes CASSPWTSGGKNIQYF.

The chain combines TRBV9 with TRBJ2-3; D might be TRBD2 (6 bases). CDR1 is SGDLS and CDR2 is YYNGEE in the germline V gene. The V end lost 2 bases, the J end lost 2 bases, and 18 bases lay between the germline ends. This CDR3 region has 17 residues. This chain's CDR3 is CASSVLSGISPTDTQYF. In DNA, the CDR3 is TGTGCCAGCAGCGTCCTTAGCGGAATATCGCCCACAGATACGCAGTATTTT.

The chain joins TRBV27 to TRBJ1-2; 9 positions agree with TRBD1. CDR1 is MNHEY, CDR2 SMNVEV, per germline (reference sequence). There are 14 residues in the CDR3. Trimming took 5 bases from V and 2 from J; bases not matched to a gene: 3. Written as DNA, the CDR3 is TGTGCCAGCAGTACAGGGGGCGCGAACTATGGCTACACCTTC. Translation: CASSTGGANYGYTF.

The CDR3 reads CASSQDPAGAQETQYF. The CDR3 DNA reads as TGCGCCAGCAGCCAAGATCCGGCAGGGGCCCAGGAGACCCAGTACTTC. The gene calls are TRBV4-3 and TRBJ2-5; the D gene is possibly TRBD1 (6 bases). Germline V CDR1 and CDR2: LGHNA, YSLEER. V was pared by 0 bases and J by 5 bases, with 16 bases between. This CDR3 comprises 16 residues.

The rearrangement uses TRBV5-1 and TRBJ1-1, with 7 nucleotides matching TRBD1. The V gene end was trimmed by 0 bases and the J gene end by 1 base; junction bases not matched to a gene: 3. The CDR3 has 15 amino acids. From germline, CDR1 is SGHRS and CDR2 YFSETQ. CDR3 amino acids: CASSLEGTANTEAFF. The CDR3 coding sequence is TGCGCCAGCAGCTTGGAGGGGACAGCGAACACTGAAGCTTTCTTT.

V usage is TRBV6-5 and J usage is TRBJ1-2; D is perhaps TRBD1 (6 bases). The germline CDR1 and CDR2 sequences are MNHEY and SVGAGI. V dropped 0 bases and J dropped 8 bases, with 19 bases sitting between them. The CDR3 has 16 amino acids. Written as DNA, the CDR3 is TGTGCCAGCAGTTACTCCTCCCGGGACACCCAGGGAGGCTACACCTTC. Its translation: CASSYSSRDTQGGYTF.

J is TRBJ1-2 and V is TRBV2, with TRBD1 identical over 10 bases. Germline CDR1 reads SNHLY; CDR2 reads FYNNEI. There are 15 residues in the CDR3. With V trimmed by 3 bases and J by 8 bases, 9 bases remained unmatched. The CDR3 is CASSEWDRGSYGYTF. The CDR3 DNA sequence: TGTGCCAGCAGTGAGTGGGACAGGGGTTCGTACGGCTACACCTTC. Looking up the rest from reference TRBV2 and TRBJ1-2 gives the full variable domain: EPEVTQTPSHQVTQMGQEVILRCVPISNHLYFYWYRQILGQKVEFLVSFYNNEISEKSEIFDDQFSVERPDGSNFTLKIRSTKLEDSAMYFCASSEWDRGSYGYTFGSGTRLTVV.

This clone appeared many times. This sequence joins TRBV6-1 and TRBJ1-1, with 11 bases matching TRBD1. V shed 2 bases, J shed 4 bases, and the junction held 12 bases outside the gene matches. Germline V gene lookup returns CDR1 MNHNS and CDR2 SASEGT. The CDR3 runs to 18 residues. The CDR3 spells CASSERLGTGGEGTEAFF. DNA for the CDR3: TGTGCCAGCAGTGAAAGGTTAGGGACAGGGGGTGAGGGCACTGAAGCTTTCTTT.

This clone has just a few counts. V gene TRBV30 combines with J gene TRBJ1-1, with D possibly matching TRBD1 (6 bases). Trimming took off 0 bases at V and 6 bases at J, with 8 bases between the two ends. The CDR3 sequence is 12 residues long. From germline, CDR1 is GTSNPN and CDR2 SVGIG (reference sequence). CDR3 DNA sequence: TGTGCCTGGAGTGTAAGGGGGTCTGAAGCTTTCTTT. The encoded protein is CAWSVRGSEAFF.

The rearrangement links TRBV6-1 to TRBJ2-7; 7 nucleotides align to TRBD1. CDR3 length: 15 amino acids. The V and J ends lost 2 bases and 3 bases, in that order; junction bases with no gene match: 7. CDR1 and CDR2 from the germline V gene are MNHNS and SASEGT. DNA for the CDR3: TGTGCCAGCAGTGAACTCGGGACAGCGCGCTACGAGCAGTACTTC. Its protein is CASSELGTARYEQYF.

The chain combines TRBV6-5 with TRBJ1-1, with D possibly being TRBD1 (5 bases). CDR1 and CDR2 (germline): MNHEY, SVGAGI. There are 12 residues in the CDR3. Trimming took off 6 bases at V and 4 bases at J, with 9 bases between the two ends. In nucleotides, the CDR3 is TGTGCCAGCAGCCAGGGTTTCACTGAAGCTTTCTTT. It codes for CASSQGFTEAFF.

This chain links TRBV30 with TRBJ2-5; tentatively, D is TRBD2 (5 bases). Trimming shortened V by 2 bases and J by 2 bases, and 15 bases separated the two germline ends. The CDR3 covers 15 residues. Germline V lookup: CDR1 GTSNPN, CDR2 SVGIG (reference sequence). The CDR3 sequence is CAWSMRGMGQETQYF. The CDR3, as DNA: TGTGCCTGGAGTATGCGAGGGATGGGTCAAGAGACCCAGTACTTC.

This sequence joins TRBV27 and TRBJ2-7; 9 nucleotides align to TRBD1. Germline loops: CDR1 MNHEY, CDR2 SMNVEV (reference sequence). The CDR3 runs to 15 residues. V dropped 10 bases and J dropped 5; count of bases not matched to a gene: 15. This chain's CDR3 is CATRGFGTGTNEQYF. The CDR3 DNA follows: TGTGCCACCAGGGGGTTTGGGACAGGGACTAACGAGCAGTACTTC.

This chain links TRBV29-1 with TRBJ2-3; 12 bases match TRBD2. The CDR3 consists of 14 residues. After removal of 7 bases from V and 3 bases from J, the junction contained 5 bases not matched to a gene. CDR1 and CDR2 (germline): SQVTM, ANQGSEA. The CDR3 region has the DNA TGCAGCGCAGCGACTAGCGGGAGTACAGATACGCAGTATTTT. Protein sequence: CSAATSGSTDTQYF.

This sequence joins TRBV6-5 and TRBJ1-1, with D possibly matching TRBD1 (5 bases). V lost 0 bases, J lost 1 base, and 12 bases lay in between. This CDR3 region has 16 residues. The germline CDR1 and CDR2 sequences are MNHEY and SVGAGI. In DNA form, the CDR3 reads TGTGCCAGCAGTTACTCGATCGTCCAGGGGAACACTGAAGCTTTCTTT. It specifies CASSYSIVQGNTEAFF.

The chain is built from TRBV4-1 and TRBJ1-1; TRBD1 matches 7 bases. V lost 0 bases and J lost 0; bases outside the gene matches: 4. This CDR3 contains 16 residues. CDR1 and CDR2 (germline): MGHRA, YSYEKL. This CDR3 reads CASSQEPGQMNTEAFF. The CDR3, as DNA: TGCGCCAGCAGCCAAGAACCGGGACAGATGAACACTGAAGCTTTCTTT.